This T cell receptor (beta chain) was captured by sequencing in a study of regulatory T cells in long-lasting Graves disease. iRepertoire HTBI primers and Arm-PCR of CDR3 regions built TCR beta libraries. MiXCR was run by TCRdb on the multiplex PCR reads, yielding one entry per CDR3 protein. In the table there are hundreds of thousands of distinct CDR3 sequences, around a fifth of which are singletons. V gave up 5 bases and J gave up 14 bases; unmatched junction bases: 8. Germline V lookup: CDR1 SGHTA, CDR2 FQGTGA. This CDR3 has 13 amino acids. Noted time point: persistent/refractory GD, antithyroid drugs over 5 years with positive TRAb. The TCR library used RNA extracted from PBMCs. An approximately 10-milliliter sample of peripheral blood was drawn into EDTA tubes. This clonotype was seen at least ten times.

J is TRBJ1-4 and V is TRBV7-3; 10 nucleotides agree with TRBD1. This specimen was peripheral blood mononuclear cells (PBMCs), taken when the disease was refractory, from a patient treated with antithyroid drugs. The clonotype was recovered from a female donor with Graves disease. In DNA form, the CDR3 reads TGTGCCAGCAGCCGGGACAGGGGATCTCGCCTGTTTTTT. Translating it yields CASSRDRGSRLFF. Combining the CDR3 with reference TRBV7-3 and TRBJ1-4 gives the whole variable domain GAGVSQTPSNKVTEKGKYVELRCDPISGHTALYWYRQSLGQGPEFLIYFQGTGAADDSGLPNDRFFAVRPEGSVSTLKIQRTERGDSAVYLCASSRDRGSRLFFGSGTQLSVL.